This is a list of T cell receptor beta chains from one sample in a study of OX40 agonist ivuxolimab in advanced cancers. Method: immunoSEQ multiplex PCR; TCRdb's copy keeps in-frame clones and lacks some. The sample lists some 64,000 clones; more than 85% were seen once. The source was CD4+ or CD8+ T cells sorted from blood, collected in a trial of the OX40 agonist ivuxolimab. These receptor sequences come from an adult with an advanced solid tumor such as melanoma, head and neck, liver or kidney cancer. The CDR3 runs from the conserved cysteine through the conserved F or W. D genes are given only for firm matches. The listing skips clone size in some rows; elsewhere it reads once, few, many or a size class.

v_gene	d_gene	abundance	j_gene	CDR3aa	CDR3nt
TRBV18	TRBD2	once	TRBJ2-5	CASSRAGGHGETQYF	TGTGCCAGCTCGCGAGCGGGGGGCCATGGGGAGACCCAGTACTTC
TRBV9	.	.	TRBJ2-3	CASSPPSASRDTQYF	TGTGCCAGCAGCCCTCCCTCGGCCTCGCGGGATACGCAGTATTTT
TRBV11-2	TRBD1	.	TRBJ1-4	CASSLRPGQGYEKLFF	TGTGCCAGCAGCTTACGGCCGGGACAGGGCTATGAAAAACTGTTTTTT
TRBV7-9	.	.	TRBJ2-7	CASSLGPSNEQYF	TGTGCCAGCAGCTTAGGACCTTCCAACGAGCAGTACTTC
TRBV6-1	.	.	TRBJ2-7	CASLPGPSGEQYF	TGTGCCAGCTTGCCAGGCCCAAGTGGGGAGCAGTACTTC
TRBV27	TRBD1	.	TRBJ1-2	CASSLSRTGGYTF	TGTGCCAGCAGTTTATCTCGGACAGGGGGCTACACCTTC
TRBV6-1	TRBD1	.	TRBJ2-1	CASSARRQGAEQFF	TGTGCCAGCAGTGCGAGGCGACAGGGGGCTGAGCAGTTCTTC
TRBV5-8	TRBD1	.	TRBJ1-1	CASSLIGGGLNTEAFF	TGTGCCAGCAGCTTGATAGGGGGCGGTTTGAACACTGAAGCTTTCTTT
TRBV11-2	TRBD1	.	TRBJ1-6	CASSLDRGHNSPLHF	TGTGCCAGCAGCTTAGACAGGGGGCATAATTCACCCCTCCACTTT
TRBV30	TRBD1	once	TRBJ2-5	CAWDRDHQETQYF	TGTGCCTGGGACAGGGATCACCAAGAGACCCAGTACTTC
TRBV13	.	.	TRBJ1-2	CATLPRGSYGYTF	TGTGCCACCCTGCCCCGGGGGAGCTATGGCTACACCTTC
TRBV5-4	.	.	TRBJ2-5	CASSLETLQETQYF	TGTGCCAGCAGCTTGGAGACTCTCCAAGAGACCCAGTACTTC
TRBV5-4	TRBD2	.	TRBJ2-3	CASSPRLAGELDTQYF	TGTGCCAGCAGCCCCAGACTAGCGGGAGAACTAGATACGCAGTATTTT
TRBV4-1	.	.	TRBJ1-3	CASSQDSQRGGLNTIYF	TGCGCCAGCAGCCAAGATAGTCAGAGAGGGGGATTAAACACCATATATTTT